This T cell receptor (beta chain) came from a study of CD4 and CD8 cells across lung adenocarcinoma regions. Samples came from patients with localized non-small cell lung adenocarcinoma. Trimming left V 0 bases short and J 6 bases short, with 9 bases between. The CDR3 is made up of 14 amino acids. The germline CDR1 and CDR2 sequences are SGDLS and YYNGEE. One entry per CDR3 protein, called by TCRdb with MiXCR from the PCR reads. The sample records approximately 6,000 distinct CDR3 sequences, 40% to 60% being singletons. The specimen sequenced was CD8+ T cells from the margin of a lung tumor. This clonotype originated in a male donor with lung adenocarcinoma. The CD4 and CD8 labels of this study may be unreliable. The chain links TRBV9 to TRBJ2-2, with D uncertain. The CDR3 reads CASSVGVQSGELFF. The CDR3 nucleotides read TGTGCCAGCAGCGTAGGGGTCCAGTCCGGGGAGCTGTTTTTT.